These 21 T cell receptor beta chains were sequenced from one sample in a study of blood T cell repertoires in COVID-19. Profiling relied on immunoSEQ multiplex PCR, and the TCRdb table lists in-frame clones only, not all of them. The sample consists of 90,000 to 120,000 clones, about four fifths of them appearing once. The sample was peripheral blood. The receptors were gathered from a man aged 55-75 years with acute or convalescent COVID-19.

V gene TRBV2 combines with J gene TRBJ2-1; 7 bases match TRBD1. With 4 bases clipped from V and 8 bases from J, the junction kept 5 bases outside the gene matches. Germline V gives CDR1 SNHLY, CDR2 FYNNEI. The length of the CDR3 is 13 residues. The CDR3 coding sequence is TGTGCCAGCAGTGGACAGGGTCGGGATGAGCAGTTCTTC. This translates into CASSGQGRDEQFF.

This clone turned up a few times. This chain links TRBV3-1 (or the pseudogene TRBV3-2) with TRBJ2-1, with 12 bases aligning to TRBD2. The CDR3 extends over 16 amino acids. Germline CDR1 reads LGHDT; CDR2 reads YNNKEL (reference sequence). The J segment lost 3 bases and the V segment lost 4 bases, leaving 4 bases of the junction unmatched. This CDR3 is CASSPTSGRYYNEQFF. In DNA, the CDR3 is TGTGCCAGCAGCCCGACTAGCGGGAGATACTACAATGAGCAGTTCTTC.

This clone showed up just a few times. This chain joins TRBV9 and TRBJ2-2; D is possibly TRBD2 (5 bases). V was trimmed by 4 bases and J by 5 bases, leaving 12 bases between them. Germline CDR1 is SGDLS and CDR2 is YYNGEE. The CDR3 consists of 14 residues. The CDR3 region has the DNA TGTGCCAGCAGCCCACGGACTTTTACCGGGGAGCTGTTTTTT. Protein: CASSPRTFTGELFF.

This chain joins TRBV5-1 and TRBJ2-7, with 9 bases identical to TRBD2. The V segment lost 4 bases and the J segment 7 bases; nucleotides outside the gene matches: 12. The CDR3 consists of 15 residues. Germline CDR1 is SGHRS and CDR2 is YFSETQ. The CDR3 DNA follows: TGCGCCAGCAGCCCCCTAATGGCGGGGGGGCTGGAGCAGTACTTC. Translating gives CASSPLMAGGLEQYF.

The chain recombines TRBV29-1 with TRBJ2-5, with 16 bases lining up with TRBD2. Trimming removed 7 bases from V and 5 bases from J; junction bases left unmatched: 4. The length of the CDR3 is 14 residues. Germline CDR1 reads SQVTM; CDR2 reads ANQGSEA. CDR3: CSAGTSGGVETQYF. The DNA of the CDR3 is TGCAGCGCTGGGACTAGCGGGGGGGTGGAGACCCAGTACTTC.

This chain links TRBV19 with TRBJ1-4; tentatively, D is TRBD1 (6 bases). Trimming took off 1 base at V and 5 bases at J, with 11 bases between the two ends. Germline CDR1 is LNHDA and CDR2 is SQIVND (reference sequence). CDR3 size: 15 residues. CDR3 sequence reads: CASSIVRQGNEKLFF. CDR3 DNA: TGTGCCAGTAGTATAGTGCGGCAGGGGAATGAAAAACTGTTTTTT.

The chain has TRBV6-5 and TRBJ2-3; 9 nucleotides agree with TRBD1. The germline V gene encodes CDR1 MNHEY and CDR2 SVGAGI. This CDR3 is built from 15 residues. V shed 0 bases, J shed 4 bases, and the junction held 2 bases outside the gene matches. The CDR3 nucleotides read TGTGCCAGCAGTTACTCCGGGACAGGGCCAGATACGCAGTATTTT. Translating it yields CASSYSGTGPDTQYF.

This chain uses TRBV24-1 with TRBJ2-1; maybe TRBD1 (6 bases). This CDR3 has 17 residues. In germline, CDR1 is KGHDR, CDR2 SFDVKD. The V end lost 3 bases, the J end lost 5 bases, and 19 bases lay between the germline ends. In nucleotides, the CDR3 is TGTGCCACCAGTGATCCCGGGGCAAAGGGGACAAACAATGAGCAGTTCTTC. Translation: CATSDPGAKGTNNEQFF.

This clone occurred a few times. This chain connects TRBV6-6 to TRBJ1-5; D is perhaps TRBD1 (6 bases). Between the trimmed V and J ends, which lost 6 bases and 4 bases, there was a span of 10 bases. Germline-derived CDR1 and CDR2 are MNHNY and SVGAGI (reference sequence). The CDR3 consists of 13 residues. This CDR3 reads CASRVQGNQPQHF. The CDR3 region has the DNA TGTGCCAGCAGGGTACAGGGAAATCAGCCCCAGCATTTT.

The chain has TRBV2 and TRBJ1-6; D possibly corresponds to TRBD1 (6 bases). The germline CDR1 and CDR2 sequences are SNHLY and FYNNEI. The CDR3 has 15 residues. V gave up 6 bases and J gave up 0 bases, with 9 bases separating them. The CDR3 sequence is CASRDSSSYNSPLHF. The CDR3 DNA sequence: TGTGCCAGCAGGGACAGCAGCTCCTATAATTCACCCCTCCACTTT. Complete variable domain (other parts from reference TRBV2 and TRBJ1-6): EPEVTQTPSHQVTQMGQEVILRCVPISNHLYFYWYRQILGQKVEFLVSFYNNEISEKSEIFDDQFSVERPDGSNFTLKIRSTKLEDSAMYFCASRDSSSYNSPLHFGNGTRLTVT.

This clone was recorded once. V and J are TRBV9 and TRBJ2-7, with TRBD2 as a possible D gene (5 bases). The germline V and J ends were trimmed by 1 base and 0 bases, with 8 bases remaining between them. The CDR3 consists of 14 residues. Germline V gene data show CDR1 as SGDLS and CDR2 as YYNGEE. The CDR3 DNA reads TGTGCCAGCAGCGTATTAGGGAGCTCCTACGAGCAGTACTTC. Encoded protein: CASSVLGSSYEQYF.

This chain links TRBV7-9 with TRBJ1-5; D gene unclear. Germline CDR1 reads SEHNR; CDR2 reads FQNEAQ (reference sequence). V lost 5 bases, J lost 4 bases, and 6 bases lay in between. This CDR3 comprises 12 residues. DNA for the CDR3: TGTGCCAGCAGCCCCGAGAATCAGCCCCAGCATTTT. This encodes CASSPENQPQHF.

The V gene is TRBV4-2, the J gene TRBJ2-5; D is perhaps TRBD2 (6 bases). Germline assignment: CDR1 LGHNA and CDR2 YNFKEQ. The CDR3 extends over 15 amino acids. Trimming cost V 1 base and J 2 bases, with 11 bases left between them. CDR3 nucleotide sequence: TGTGCCAGCAGCCAAGTGGAGGGCAGTCAAGAGACCCAGTACTTC. Protein sequence: CASSQVEGSQETQYF.

V and J are TRBV19 and TRBJ2-3, with D possibly TRBD1 on 6 matching bases. Trimming stripped 7 bases from V and 8 bases from J, with 16 bases between. CDR1 is LNHDA and CDR2 is SQIVND in the germline V gene (reference sequence). CDR3 length: 13 amino acids. This CDR3 is CASTFSTGGTQYF. CDR3 in DNA: TGTGCCAGTACCTTTTCGACAGGTGGTACGCAGTATTTT.

This rearrangement joins TRBV24-1 to TRBJ2-1; 13 nucleotides align to TRBD2. Per the germline V gene, CDR1 is KGHDR and CDR2 is SFDVKD. The J segment lost 1 base and the V segment lost 7 bases, leaving 3 bases of the junction unmatched. This CDR3 contains 16 residues. DNA for the CDR3: TGTGCCACCAGACTAGCGGGGGGGCCTTCCTACAATGAGCAGTTCTTC. Translating gives CATRLAGGPSYNEQFF.

In this sample, this clone turned up a few times. In DNA form, the CDR3 reads TGTGCCAGCAGCCAGTTAGGGGGCTATGGCTACACCTTC. This translates into CASSQLGGYGYTF. The chain has TRBV3-1 (or the pseudogene TRBV3-2) and TRBJ1-2; D possibly corresponds to TRBD1 (6 bases). Between the trimmed V and J ends, which lost 3 bases and 4 bases, there was a span of 9 bases. The CDR3 has 13 residues. Germline CDR1 LGHDT, CDR2 YNNKEL (reference sequence).

V and J are TRBV27 and TRBJ1-1; TRBD1 matches at 8 bases. Per germline, CDR1 MNHEY and CDR2 SMNVEV (reference sequence). The CDR3 totals 14 residues. Trimming cost V 8 bases and J 5 bases; bases outside gene matches: 10. This CDR3 reads CASRNLDRATEAFF. The CDR3 DNA reads as TGTGCCAGCCGCAACCTGGACAGGGCGACTGAAGCTTTCTTT.

This clone was detected only a few times. This sequence joins TRBV24-1 and TRBJ2-2; the D is unclear. V shed 3 bases and J shed 7 bases, with 11 bases lying between them. In germline, CDR1 is KGHDR, CDR2 SFDVKD. The CDR3 spans 14 residues. CDR3 DNA sequence: TGTGCCACCAGTGATCCCCGTACAAACGGGGAGCTGTTTTTT. It translates to CATSDPRTNGELFF.

The chain joins TRBV7-9 to TRBJ1-5, with D uncertain. Germline V gene data show CDR1 as SEHNR and CDR2 as FQNEAQ (reference sequence). The CDR3 totals 13 residues. Trimming pared 3 bases from V and 6 bases from J, leaving 9 bases between. Written as DNA, the CDR3 is TGTGCCAGCAGCTTTGGGGAGGGTCAGCCCCAGCATTTT. This codes for CASSFGEGQPQHF.

J is TRBJ1-3 and V is TRBV29-1; D gene unclear. The CDR3 is 13 residues long. The V end was cut by 6 bases, the J end by 0 bases, with 9 bases between. Germline V gene data show CDR1 as SQVTM and CDR2 as ANQGSEA. The CDR3 sequence is CSVEKISGNTIYF. In DNA, the CDR3 is TGCAGCGTCGAGAAAATCTCTGGAAACACCATATATTTT.

This clone was seen a few times. The V and J genes are TRBV11-2 and TRBJ2-1, with 10 bases that match TRBD2. The trim removed 3 bases at V and 7 bases at J, leaving 9 bases unmatched. CDR3 size: 16 residues. Per germline, CDR1 SGHAT and CDR2 FQNNGV. The CDR3 sequence: CASSFSASGGRNEQFF. The CDR3, as DNA: TGTGCCAGCAGCTTTTCGGCTAGCGGGGGCCGGAATGAGCAGTTCTTC.